The clone carrying this T cell receptor beta chain turned up a few times. Its cognate antigen is unknown. Synthesis of TCR cDNA relied on 5'RACE template switching, which attached a universal primer site and UMIs. TCRdb redid the calling of the 5' RACE reads with MiXCR, one entry per CDR3 protein. The sample lists 360,000 or so distinct CDR3 sequences, under 14% occurring once. The entry originates in a study of T cells after yellow fever vaccination. Looking at the study overall: Fractions containing few cells were prepared with SMART-Seq v4 Ultra Low Input.

V lost 5 bases and J lost 0, with 14 bases in between. The CDR3 has 15 amino acids. CDR1 is LGHNA, CDR2 YNFKEQ, per germline. Study-wide results and caveats: A small proportion of clonotypes was detected in both the CD4 and CD8 compartments. At around 96% for CD4 and 70% to 90% for CD8, most primary-vaccination clones showed up again after the booster.

The rearrangement uses TRBV4-2 and TRBJ2-7; either TRBD1 or TRBD2 may fit D (5 bases each). The receptor comes from a man between 18 and 35 years old who received the YFV17D yellow fever vaccine. The sample consisted of PBMCs, taken on the day of the first yellow fever vaccination. DNA of the CDR3: TGTGCCAGCAGCAACCGGGACGGAAGCTCCTACGAGCAGTACTTC. Translation: CASSNRDGSSYEQYF.